A single T cell receptor beta chain is shown here with its context. Its matching antigen is unknown. Alongside a J-beta primer mix, a sample-barcoded 5' primer served in a second PCR lasting 7 to 11 cycles. Every cDNA molecule carried a tag from a template-switch adaptor bearing 12 random nucleotides. TCRdb analysed the 5' RACE reads with MiXCR anew, one entry per CDR3 protein. This repertoire shows about 730,000 distinct CDR3 sequences, approximately 43% found once; its top ten account for around a fifth. This specimen comes from a study of blood T cells in healthy people across ages. Study-level points and caveats: Unsorted PBMC input precluded a conclusive naive versus antigen-experienced comparison. Long-lived donors had more naive CD4+ cells and higher diversity than aged donors.

The germline CDR1 and CDR2 sequences are LNHNV and YYDKDF (reference sequence). Trimming stripped 0 bases from V and 10 bases from J, with 10 bases between. The CDR3 spans 13 residues. Each of the donors had around 10 milliliters of peripheral blood drawn into EDTA-treated Vacutainer tubes. Sequenced sample: blood. The V call is TRBV15, the J call TRBJ2-1; D is unclear. The receptor was isolated from a woman between 55 and 75 years old in good health. CDR3 sequence (DNA): TGTGCCACCAGCAGAGATCGGAGTAGCGAGCAGTTCTTC. Its protein is CATSRDRSSEQFF.